Listed below are T cell receptor beta chains from one sample, sequenced in a study of shared clonotypes between healthy human individuals. The repertoire was sequenced with immunoSEQ multiplex PCR; TCRdb's copy has only in-frame clones and lacks some. The repertoire holds about 2.4 million clones, with 90% to 95% as singletons. Sequences were obtained from naive CD4+ T cells from PBMCs. These receptors originate from a man aged 18 to 30 in good health. Some clones in this sample may be carry-over from other donors' samples. Each CDR3 is given with its conserved first and last residue. D genes are given only for firm matches. Only part of the rows carry a size: once, few, many, or a class if the clone is expanded.

TRBV6-1	TRBJ1-2	.	.	TGTGCCAGCAGTGAAGCCTCAGGGAACTATGGCTACACCTTC	CASSEASGNYGYTF
TRBV9	TRBJ2-5	.	.	TGTGCCAGCAGCGTAGATCCCGGACAAGAGACCCAGTACTTC	CASSVDPGQETQYF
TRBV2	TRBJ2-7	.	.	TGTGCCAGCGGGGGAGAGTATACCTACGAGCAGTACTTC	CASGGEYTYEQYF
TRBV2	TRBJ2-2	.	.	TGTGCCAGCCTACTGGCAATGGGGACCGGGGAGCTGTTTTTT	CASLLAMGTGELFF
TRBV19	TRBJ2-2	TRBD1	.	TGTGCCAGTAGTCCGCCCGGGACAGGGAGTACCGGGGAGCTGTTTTTT	CASSPPGTGSTGELFF
TRBV7-2	TRBJ2-5	.	.	TGTGCCAGCAGCTTAGAGGGGGTTGCGGCGGAGACCCAGTACTTC	CASSLEGVAAETQYF
TRBV7-2	TRBJ2-5	.	.	TGTGCCAGCAGCTCAGGGATTGCAGAGACCCAGTACTTC	CASSSGIAETQYF
TRBV29-1	TRBJ2-7	.	.	TGCAGCGTTAATCCAACCGGAGAGCCCTACGAGCAGTACTTC	CSVNPTGEPYEQYF
TRBV7-2	TRBJ2-5	.	.	TGTGCCAGCAGCTTAATGGGGCGGGAGACCCAGTACTTC	CASSLMGRETQYF
TRBV5-8	TRBJ2-3	.	.	TGTGCCAGCAGCTACCGACGGATTTCAACAGATACGCAGTATTTT	CASSYRRISTDTQYF
TRBV5-1	TRBJ1-2	TRBD1	.	TGCGCCAGCAGCTTGGTACCCCAACAGGGGGCGACCGACGGCTACACCTTC	CASSLVPQQGATDGYTF
TRBV2	TRBJ2-1	.	.	TGTGCCAGCAGTCCAAGTGTAAGAGGGAGGAATGAGCAGTTCTTC	CASSPSVRGRNEQFF
TRBV5-1	TRBJ2-2	.	few	TGCGCCAGCAGCTTGTTACAGGGTAACACCGGGGAGCTGTTTTTT	CASSLLQGNTGELFF